This T cell receptor (beta chain) was profiled in a study of graft-versus-host responses after intestinal transplantation. Clones were sequenced by immunoSEQ multiplex PCR, and TCRdb holds only the in-frame ones, with some missing. The table includes around 90,000 clones, 90% to 95% detected once. Points on this clone: Its specificity is not known.

Whole-study results and caveats: Allograft graft-versus-host to host-versus-graft clonal ratios ran high in patients with graft-donor T cell macrochimerism. Early HvG declines after transplant were associated with peak circulating GvH clone levels.

The CDR3 spans 18 residues. CDR1 is MNHEY, CDR2 SMNVEV, per germline (reference sequence). V lost 2 bases and J lost 1, with 19 bases in between. This clonotype originated in a human donor who was the organ donor for an intestinal transplant. The sample was unstimulated CD8+ T cells sorted from spleen or lymph node cells, taken before transplant. This sequence joins TRBV27 and TRBJ2-3; D possibly corresponds to TRBD1 (6 bases). The CDR3 region has the DNA TGTGCCAGCAGTTTAGGGACCATGGGGGCGAGAGGCACAGATACGCAGTATTTT. Residues: CASSLGTMGARGTDTQYF.